This T cell receptor beta chain is from a study of technical replicates of blood from a handful of donors (dated by TCRdb to between 2016 and 2019). On this clone: Its antigen is not yet known. Base quality data are lacking; no much larger clone is found one base away.

The trim is 4 bases for V and 6 bases for J, with a gap of 19 bases between the germline ends. The CDR3 runs 16 amino acids, cysteine and phenylalanine included. CDR3 DNA is the only sequence kept; it has 48 bases, read in frame from the first base. The germline V gene yields SGHRS for CDR1 and YFSETQ for CDR2. Libraries were constructed by the immunoSEQ multiplex PCR assay. Drawn from immuneACCESS, this table holds only the in-frame rearrangements with V and J called that TCRdb kept. Clones are partly lost; checked studies trace under half to an unresolved V gene and leave the rest unexplained. This sample has tens of thousands of clones in its table, and approximately 95% of those were observed once. The top ten hold roughly 0.28% of the sample.

The sequence links TRBV5-1 to TRBJ2-2; D gene: possibly TRBD2, on 5 matching bases. The sequence derives from a human donor in good health. The source material was T cells isolated from PBMCs. The CDR3 protein sequence reads: CASSSPTYGGAGELFF. Here is the DNA: TGCGCCAGCAGCAGTCCTACTTACGGAGGTGCCGGGGAGCTGTTTTTT.